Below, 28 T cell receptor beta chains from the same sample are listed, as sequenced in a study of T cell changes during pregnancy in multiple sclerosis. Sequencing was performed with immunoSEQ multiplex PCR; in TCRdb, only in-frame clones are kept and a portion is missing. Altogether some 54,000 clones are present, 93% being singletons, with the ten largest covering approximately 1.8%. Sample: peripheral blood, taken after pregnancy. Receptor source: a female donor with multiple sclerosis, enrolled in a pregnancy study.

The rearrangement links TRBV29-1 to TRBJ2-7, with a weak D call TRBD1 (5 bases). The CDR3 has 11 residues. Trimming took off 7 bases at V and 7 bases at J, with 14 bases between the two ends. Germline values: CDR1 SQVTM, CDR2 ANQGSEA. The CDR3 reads CSARDRGEQYF. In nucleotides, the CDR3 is TGCAGCGCCCGTGATAGGGGTGAGCAGTACTTC.

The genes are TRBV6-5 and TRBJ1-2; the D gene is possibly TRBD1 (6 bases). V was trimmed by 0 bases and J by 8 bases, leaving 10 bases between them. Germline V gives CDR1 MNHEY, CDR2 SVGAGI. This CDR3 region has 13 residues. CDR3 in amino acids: CASSYSGGAGYTF. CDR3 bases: TGTGCCAGCAGTTACTCTGGGGGCGCGGGCTACACCTTC.

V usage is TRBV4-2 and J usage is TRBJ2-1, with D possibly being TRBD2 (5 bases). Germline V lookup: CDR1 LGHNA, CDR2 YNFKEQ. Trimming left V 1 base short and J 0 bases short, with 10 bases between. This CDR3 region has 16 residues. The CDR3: CASSQGAASSYNEQFF. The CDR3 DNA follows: TGTGCCAGCAGCCAAGGAGCGGCTAGCTCCTACAATGAGCAGTTCTTC.

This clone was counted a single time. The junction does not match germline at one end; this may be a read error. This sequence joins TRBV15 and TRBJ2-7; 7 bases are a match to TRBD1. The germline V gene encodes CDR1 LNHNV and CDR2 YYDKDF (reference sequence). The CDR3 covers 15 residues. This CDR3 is CATSRDRVISYEQYF. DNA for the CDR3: TGTGCCACCAGCCGAGACAGGGTCATTAGCTACGAGCAGTACTTC.

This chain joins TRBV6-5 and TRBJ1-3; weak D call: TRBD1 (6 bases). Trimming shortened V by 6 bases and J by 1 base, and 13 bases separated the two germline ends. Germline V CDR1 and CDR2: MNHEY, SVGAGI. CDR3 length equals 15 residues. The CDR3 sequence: CASRPDRKSGNTIYF. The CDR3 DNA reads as TGTGCCAGCAGACCGGACAGAAAATCTGGAAACACCATATATTTT.

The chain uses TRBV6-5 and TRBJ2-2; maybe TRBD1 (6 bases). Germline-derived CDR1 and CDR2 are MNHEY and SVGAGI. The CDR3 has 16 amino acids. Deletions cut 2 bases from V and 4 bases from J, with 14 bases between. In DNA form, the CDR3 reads TGTGCCAGCAGTTACCCGAAGGGGGTCGGCACCGGGGAGCTGTTTTTT. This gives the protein CASSYPKGVGTGELFF.

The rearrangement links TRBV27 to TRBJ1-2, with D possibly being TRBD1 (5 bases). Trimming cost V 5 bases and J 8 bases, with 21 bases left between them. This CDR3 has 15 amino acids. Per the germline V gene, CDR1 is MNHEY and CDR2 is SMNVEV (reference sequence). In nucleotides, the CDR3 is TGTGCCAGCAGTGAGGAGTACAGGTCTATGTGGGGCTACACCTTC. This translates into CASSEEYRSMWGYTF.

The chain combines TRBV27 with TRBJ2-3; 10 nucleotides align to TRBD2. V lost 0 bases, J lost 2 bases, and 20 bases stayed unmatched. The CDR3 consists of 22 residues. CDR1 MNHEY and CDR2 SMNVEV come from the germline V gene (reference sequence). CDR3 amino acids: CASSLSAVASGSDPRNTDTQYF. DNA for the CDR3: TGTGCCAGCAGTTTATCCGCCGTGGCTAGCGGGAGTGATCCCCGAAACACAGATACGCAGTATTTT.

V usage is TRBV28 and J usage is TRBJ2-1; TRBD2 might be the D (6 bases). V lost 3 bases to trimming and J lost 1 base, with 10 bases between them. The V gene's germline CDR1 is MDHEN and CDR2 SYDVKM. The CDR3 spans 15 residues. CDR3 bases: TGTGCCAGCAGTTTTCTCGGGGGTTCCTACAATGAGCAGTTCTTC. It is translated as CASSFLGGSYNEQFF.

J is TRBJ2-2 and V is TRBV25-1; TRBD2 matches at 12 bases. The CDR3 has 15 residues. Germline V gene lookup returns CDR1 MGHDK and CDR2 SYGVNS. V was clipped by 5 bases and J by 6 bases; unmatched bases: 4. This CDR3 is CASSLLAGGPGELFF. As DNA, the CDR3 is TGTGCCAGCAGTCTCCTAGCGGGAGGGCCCGGGGAGCTGTTTTTT. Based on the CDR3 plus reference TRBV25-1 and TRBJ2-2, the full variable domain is EADIYQTPRYLVIGTGKKITLECSQTMGHDKMYWYQQDPGMELHLIHYSYGVNSTEKGDLSSESTVSRIRTEHFPLTLESARPSHTSQYLCASSLLAGGPGELFFGEGSRLTVL.

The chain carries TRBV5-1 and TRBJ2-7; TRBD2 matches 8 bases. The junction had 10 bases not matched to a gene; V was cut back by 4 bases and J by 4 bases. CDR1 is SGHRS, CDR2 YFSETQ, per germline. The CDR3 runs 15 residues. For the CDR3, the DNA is TGCGCCAGCAGCCCCGCGGGAGGCGGTGGTTACGAGCAGTACTTC. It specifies CASSPAGGGGYEQYF.

In nucleotides, the CDR3 is TGTGCCAGCAGCCGCTACAGAACCAACACTGAAGCTTTCTTT. Protein sequence: CASSRYRTNTEAFF. V usage is TRBV7-2 and J usage is TRBJ1-1; D is unclear. Trimming cost V 5 bases and J 2 bases, with 12 bases left between them. CDR1 is SGHTA, CDR2 FQGNSA, per germline. The CDR3 has 14 residues.

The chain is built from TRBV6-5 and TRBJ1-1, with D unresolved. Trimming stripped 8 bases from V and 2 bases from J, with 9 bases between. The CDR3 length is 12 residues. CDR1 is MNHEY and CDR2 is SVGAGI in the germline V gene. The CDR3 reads CASRAGNTEAFF. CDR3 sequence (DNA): TGTGCCAGCCGCGCCGGTAACACTGAAGCTTTCTTT.

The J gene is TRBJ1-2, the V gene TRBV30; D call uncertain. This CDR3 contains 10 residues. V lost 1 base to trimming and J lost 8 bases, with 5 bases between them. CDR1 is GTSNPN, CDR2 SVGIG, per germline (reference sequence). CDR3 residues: CAWSGGGYTF. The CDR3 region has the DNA TGTGCCTGGAGTGGAGGGGGCTACACCTTC.

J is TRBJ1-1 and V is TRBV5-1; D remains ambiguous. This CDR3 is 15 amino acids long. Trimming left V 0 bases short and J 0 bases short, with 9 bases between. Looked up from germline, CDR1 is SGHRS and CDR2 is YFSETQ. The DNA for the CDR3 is TGCGCCAGCAGCTTGGGTCACTTAGTGAACACTGAAGCTTTCTTT. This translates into CASSLGHLVNTEAFF.

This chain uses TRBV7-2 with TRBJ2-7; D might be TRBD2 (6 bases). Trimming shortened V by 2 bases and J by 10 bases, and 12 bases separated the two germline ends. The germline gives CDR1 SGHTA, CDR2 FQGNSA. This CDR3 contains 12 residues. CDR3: CASSLSRGKQYF. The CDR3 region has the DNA TGTGCCAGCAGCTTATCTCGCGGGAAACAGTACTTC.

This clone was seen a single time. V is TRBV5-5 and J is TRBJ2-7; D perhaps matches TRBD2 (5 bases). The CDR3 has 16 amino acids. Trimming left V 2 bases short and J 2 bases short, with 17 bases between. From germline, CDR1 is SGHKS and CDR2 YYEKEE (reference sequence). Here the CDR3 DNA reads TGTGCCAGCAGCTTCGTCCCGACACAGAGGGCCTACGAGCAGTACTTC. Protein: CASSFVPTQRAYEQYF. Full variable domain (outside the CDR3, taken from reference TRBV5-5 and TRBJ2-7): DAGVTQSPTHLIKTRGQQVTLRCSPISGHKSVSWYQQVLGQGPQFIFQYYEKEERGRGNFPDRFSARQFPNYSSELNVNALLLGDSALYLCASSFVPTQRAYEQYFGPGTRLTVT.

CDR3 protein: CASSNPTRIYGYTF. DNA of the CDR3: TGTGCCAGTAGTAACCCAACAAGAATTTATGGCTACACCTTC. The chain links TRBV19 to TRBJ1-2, with D uncertain. In germline, CDR1 is LNHDA, CDR2 SQIVND (reference sequence). The CDR3 consists of 14 residues. V lost 4 bases to trimming and J lost 5 bases, with 14 bases between them.

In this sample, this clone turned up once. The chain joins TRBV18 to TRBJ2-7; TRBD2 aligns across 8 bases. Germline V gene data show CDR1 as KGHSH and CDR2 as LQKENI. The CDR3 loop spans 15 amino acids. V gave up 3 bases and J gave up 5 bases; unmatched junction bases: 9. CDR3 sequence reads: CASSPTVAGRNEQYF. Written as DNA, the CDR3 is TGTGCCAGCTCACCTACAGTAGCGGGGAGGAACGAGCAGTACTTC.

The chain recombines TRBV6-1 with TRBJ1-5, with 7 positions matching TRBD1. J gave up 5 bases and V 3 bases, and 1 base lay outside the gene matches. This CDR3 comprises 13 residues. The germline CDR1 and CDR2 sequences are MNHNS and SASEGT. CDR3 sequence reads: CASSDRGYQPQHF. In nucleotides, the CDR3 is TGTGCCAGCAGTGACAGGGGGTATCAGCCCCAGCATTTT.

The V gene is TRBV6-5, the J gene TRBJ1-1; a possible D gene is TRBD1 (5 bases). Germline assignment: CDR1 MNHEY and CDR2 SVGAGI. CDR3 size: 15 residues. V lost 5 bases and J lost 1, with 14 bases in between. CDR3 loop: CASSPLGRANTEAFF. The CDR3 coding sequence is TGTGCCAGCAGTCCCCTCGGCAGGGCGAACACTGAAGCTTTCTTT.

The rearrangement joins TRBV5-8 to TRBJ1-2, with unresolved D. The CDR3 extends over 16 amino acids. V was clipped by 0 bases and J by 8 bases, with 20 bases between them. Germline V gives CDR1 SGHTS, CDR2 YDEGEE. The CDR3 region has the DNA TGTGCCAGCAGCTTGGATGGGAATACTGCCACGGGGGGCTACACCTTC. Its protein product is CASSLDGNTATGGYTF. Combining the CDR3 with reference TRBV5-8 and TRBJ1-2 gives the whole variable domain EAGVTQSPTHLIKTRGQQATLRCSPISGHTSVYWYQQALGLGLQFLLWYDEGEERNRGNFPPRFSGRQFPNYSSELNVNALELEDSALYLCASSLDGNTATGGYTFGSGTRLTVV.

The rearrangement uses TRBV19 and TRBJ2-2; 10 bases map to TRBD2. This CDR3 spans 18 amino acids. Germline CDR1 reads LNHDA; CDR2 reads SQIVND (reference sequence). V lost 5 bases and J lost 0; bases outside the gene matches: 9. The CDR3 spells CASSLRTSGFANTGELFF. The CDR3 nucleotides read TGTGCCAGTAGTCTTAGGACTAGCGGTTTTGCGAACACCGGGGAGCTGTTTTTT.

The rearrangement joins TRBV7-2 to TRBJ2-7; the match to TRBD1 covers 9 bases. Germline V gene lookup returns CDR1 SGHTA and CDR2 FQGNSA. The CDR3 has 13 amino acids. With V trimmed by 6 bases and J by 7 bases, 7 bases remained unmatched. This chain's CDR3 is CASSRDRGAEQYF. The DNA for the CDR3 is TGTGCCAGCAGTCGAGACAGGGGGGCGGAGCAGTACTTC.

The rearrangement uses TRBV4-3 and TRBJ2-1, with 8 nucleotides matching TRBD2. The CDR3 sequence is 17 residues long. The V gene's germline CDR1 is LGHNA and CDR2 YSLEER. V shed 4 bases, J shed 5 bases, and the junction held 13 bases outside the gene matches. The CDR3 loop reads CASSPRLLAVGDNEQFF. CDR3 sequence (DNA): TGCGCCAGCAGCCCGCGTTTACTAGCGGTTGGGGACAATGAGCAGTTCTTC.

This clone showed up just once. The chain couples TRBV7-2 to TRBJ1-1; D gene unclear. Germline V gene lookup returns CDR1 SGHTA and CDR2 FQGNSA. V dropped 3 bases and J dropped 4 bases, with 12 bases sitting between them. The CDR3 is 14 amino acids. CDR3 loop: CASSFRGGGTEAFF. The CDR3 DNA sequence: TGTGCCAGCAGCTTCCGGGGAGGAGGCACTGAAGCTTTCTTT.

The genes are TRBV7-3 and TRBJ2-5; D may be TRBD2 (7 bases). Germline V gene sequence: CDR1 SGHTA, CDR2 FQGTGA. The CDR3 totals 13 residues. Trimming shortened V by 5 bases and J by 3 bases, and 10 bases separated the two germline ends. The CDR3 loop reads CASSRGGEETQYF. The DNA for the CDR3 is TGTGCCAGCAGCAGGGGGGGCGAAGAGACCCAGTACTTC.

The CDR3 nucleotides are TGTGCCAGTAGTTCTGGACTAGCAGTCAGAGAGACCCAGTACTTC. Translating gives CASSSGLAVRETQYF. V gene TRBV19 combines with J gene TRBJ2-5, with 8 bases lining up with TRBD2. The trim removed 5 bases at V and 4 bases at J, leaving 9 bases unmatched. The CDR3 spans 15 residues. Germline V gene lookup returns CDR1 LNHDA and CDR2 SQIVND (reference sequence).